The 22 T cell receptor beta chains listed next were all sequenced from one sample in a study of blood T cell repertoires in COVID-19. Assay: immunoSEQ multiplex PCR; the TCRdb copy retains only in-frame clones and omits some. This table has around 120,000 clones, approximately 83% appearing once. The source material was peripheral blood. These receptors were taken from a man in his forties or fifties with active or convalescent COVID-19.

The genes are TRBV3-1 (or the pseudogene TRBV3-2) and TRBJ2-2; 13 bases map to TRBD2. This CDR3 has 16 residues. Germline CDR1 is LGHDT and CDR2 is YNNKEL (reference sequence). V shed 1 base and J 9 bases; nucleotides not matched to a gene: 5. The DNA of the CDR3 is TGTGCCAGCAGCCAAGGGACTAGCGGGGGCAACCGGGAGCTGTTTTTT. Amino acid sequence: CASSQGTSGGNRELFF.

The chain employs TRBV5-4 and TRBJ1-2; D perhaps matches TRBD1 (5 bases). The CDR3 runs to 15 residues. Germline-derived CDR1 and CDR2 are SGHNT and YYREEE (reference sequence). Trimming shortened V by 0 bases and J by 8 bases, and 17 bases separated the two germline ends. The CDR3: CASSLEGGGTSGYTF. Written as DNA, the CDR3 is TGTGCCAGCAGCTTGGAAGGAGGCGGGACCAGCGGCTACACCTTC.

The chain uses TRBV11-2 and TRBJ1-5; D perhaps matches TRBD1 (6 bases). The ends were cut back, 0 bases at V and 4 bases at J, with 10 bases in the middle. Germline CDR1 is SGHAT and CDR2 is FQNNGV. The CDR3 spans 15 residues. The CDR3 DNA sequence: TGTGCCAGCAGCTTAGATGGGGGACAAAATCAGCCCCAGCATTTT. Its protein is CASSLDGGQNQPQHF.

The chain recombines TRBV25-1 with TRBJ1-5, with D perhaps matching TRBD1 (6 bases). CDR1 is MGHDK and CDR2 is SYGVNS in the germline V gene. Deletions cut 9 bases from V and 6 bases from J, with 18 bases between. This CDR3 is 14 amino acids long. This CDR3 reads CASRESGVSQPQHF. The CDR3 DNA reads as TGTGCCAGTCGTGAGTCAGGGGTGAGTCAGCCCCAGCATTTT. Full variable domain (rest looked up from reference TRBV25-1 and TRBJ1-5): EADIYQTPRYLVIGTGKKITLECSQTMGHDKMYWYQQDPGMELHLIHYSYGVNSTEKGDLSSESTVSRIRTEHFPLTLESARPSHTSQYLCASRESGVSQPQHFGDGTRLSIL.

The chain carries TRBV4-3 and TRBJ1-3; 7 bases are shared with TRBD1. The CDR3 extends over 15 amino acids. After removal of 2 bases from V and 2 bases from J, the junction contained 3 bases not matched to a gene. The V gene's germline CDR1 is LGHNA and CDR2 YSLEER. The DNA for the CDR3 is TGCGCCAGCAGCCAACTGACAGGGACTGGAAACACCATATATTTT. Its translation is CASSQLTGTGNTIYF.

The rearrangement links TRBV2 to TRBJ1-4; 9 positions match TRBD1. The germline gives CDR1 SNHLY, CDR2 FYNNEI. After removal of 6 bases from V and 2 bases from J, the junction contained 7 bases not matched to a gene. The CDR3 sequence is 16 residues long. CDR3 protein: CASRFPGQGTNEKLFF. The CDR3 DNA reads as TGTGCCAGCAGATTTCCGGGACAGGGTACTAATGAAAAACTGTTTTTT.

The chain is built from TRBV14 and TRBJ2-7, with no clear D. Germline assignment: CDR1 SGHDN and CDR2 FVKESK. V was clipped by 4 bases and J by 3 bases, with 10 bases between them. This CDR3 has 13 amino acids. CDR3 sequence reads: CASSPLLSYEQYF. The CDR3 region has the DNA TGTGCCAGCAGCCCACTCCTGAGCTACGAGCAGTACTTC.

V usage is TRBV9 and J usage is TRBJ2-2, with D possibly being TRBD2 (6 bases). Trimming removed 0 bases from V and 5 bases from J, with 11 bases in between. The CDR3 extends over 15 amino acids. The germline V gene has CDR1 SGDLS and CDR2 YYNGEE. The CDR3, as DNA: TGTGCCAGCAGCGTAGACGGGGGTGGAACCGGGGAGCTGTTTTTT. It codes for CASSVDGGGTGELFF.

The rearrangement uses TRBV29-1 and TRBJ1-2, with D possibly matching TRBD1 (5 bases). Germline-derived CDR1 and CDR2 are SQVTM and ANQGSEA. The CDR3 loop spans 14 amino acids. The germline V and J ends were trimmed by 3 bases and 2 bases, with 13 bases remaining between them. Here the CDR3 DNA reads TGCAGCGTTGAGTTGCTGGGGCGCAACTATGGCTACACCTTC. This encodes CSVELLGRNYGYTF.

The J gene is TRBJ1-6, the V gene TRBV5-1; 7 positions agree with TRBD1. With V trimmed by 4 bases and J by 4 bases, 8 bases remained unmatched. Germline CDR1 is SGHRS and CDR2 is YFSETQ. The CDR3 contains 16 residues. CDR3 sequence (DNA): TGCGCCAGCAGCCCAACCGGGACAGCATATAATTCACCCCTCCACTTT. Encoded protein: CASSPTGTAYNSPLHF.

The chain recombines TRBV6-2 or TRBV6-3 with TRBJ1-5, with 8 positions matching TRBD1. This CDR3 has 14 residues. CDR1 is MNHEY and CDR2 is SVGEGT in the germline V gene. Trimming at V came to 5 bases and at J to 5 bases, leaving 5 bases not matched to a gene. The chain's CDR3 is CASSRQGSDQPQHF. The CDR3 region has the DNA TGTGCCAGCAGTCGACAGGGGTCGGATCAGCCCCAGCATTTT.

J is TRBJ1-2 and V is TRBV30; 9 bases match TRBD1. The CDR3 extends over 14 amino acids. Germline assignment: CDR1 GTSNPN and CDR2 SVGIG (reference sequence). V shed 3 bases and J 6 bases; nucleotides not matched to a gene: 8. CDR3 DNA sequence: TGTGCCTGGAGCCGGGACAGGGTCGGAGATGGCTACACCTTC. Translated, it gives CAWSRDRVGDGYTF.

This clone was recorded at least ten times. The DNA for the CDR3 is TGTGCCAGCAGTCCCCAGAAACTAATAACCGGGGAGCTGTTTTTT. Protein: CASSPQKLITGELFF. The genes are TRBV6-5 and TRBJ2-2; D unresolved. This CDR3 spans 15 amino acids. Per the germline V gene, CDR1 is MNHEY and CDR2 is SVGAGI. V dropped 5 bases and J dropped 5 bases, with 15 bases sitting between them.

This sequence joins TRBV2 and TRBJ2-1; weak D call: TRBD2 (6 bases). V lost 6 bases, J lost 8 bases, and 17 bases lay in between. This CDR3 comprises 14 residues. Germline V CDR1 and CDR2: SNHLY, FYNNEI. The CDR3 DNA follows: TGTGCCAGCAGGACCGTCAGGGAGCGGGATGAGCAGTTCTTC. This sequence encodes CASRTVRERDEQFF.

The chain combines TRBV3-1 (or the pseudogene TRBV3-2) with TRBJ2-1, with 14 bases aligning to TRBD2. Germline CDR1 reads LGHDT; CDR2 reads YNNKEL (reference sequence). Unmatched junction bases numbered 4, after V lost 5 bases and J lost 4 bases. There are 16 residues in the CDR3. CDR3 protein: CASSKTSGGAYNEQFF. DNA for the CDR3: TGTGCCAGCAGCAAGACTAGCGGGGGGGCGTACAATGAGCAGTTCTTC.

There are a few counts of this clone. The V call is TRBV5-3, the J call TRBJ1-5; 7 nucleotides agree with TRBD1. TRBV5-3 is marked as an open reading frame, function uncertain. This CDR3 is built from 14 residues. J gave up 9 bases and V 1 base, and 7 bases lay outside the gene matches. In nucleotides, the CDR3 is TGTGCCAGAAGCTTGACAGGGGTCTATCGGCCCCAGCATTTT. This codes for CARSLTGVYRPQHF.

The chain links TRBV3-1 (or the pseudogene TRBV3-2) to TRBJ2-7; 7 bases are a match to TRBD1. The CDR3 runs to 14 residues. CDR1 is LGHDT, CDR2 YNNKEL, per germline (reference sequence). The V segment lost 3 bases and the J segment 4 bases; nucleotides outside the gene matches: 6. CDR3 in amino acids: CASSQGKGAYEQYF. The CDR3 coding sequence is TGTGCCAGCAGCCAGGGGAAGGGGGCTTACGAGCAGTACTTC.

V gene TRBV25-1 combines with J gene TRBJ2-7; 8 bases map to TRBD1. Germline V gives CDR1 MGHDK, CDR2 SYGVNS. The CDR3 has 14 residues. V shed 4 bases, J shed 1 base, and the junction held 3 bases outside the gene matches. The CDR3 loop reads CASSAGGSSYEQYF. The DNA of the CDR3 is TGTGCCAGCAGTGCAGGGGGCTCATCCTACGAGCAGTACTTC.

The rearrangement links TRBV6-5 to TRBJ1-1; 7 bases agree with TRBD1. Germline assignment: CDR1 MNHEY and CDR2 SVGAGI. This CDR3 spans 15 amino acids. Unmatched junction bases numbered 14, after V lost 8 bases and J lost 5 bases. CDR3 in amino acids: CASRYRGRDRTEAFF. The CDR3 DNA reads TGTGCCAGCCGGTATAGGGGGCGGGATAGGACTGAAGCTTTCTTT.

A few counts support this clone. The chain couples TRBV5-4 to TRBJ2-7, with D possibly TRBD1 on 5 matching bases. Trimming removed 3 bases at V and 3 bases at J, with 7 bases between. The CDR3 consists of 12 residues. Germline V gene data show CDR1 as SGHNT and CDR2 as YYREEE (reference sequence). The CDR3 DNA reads TGTGCCAGCAGCTCGACAGTCTACGAGCAGTACTTC. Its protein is CASSSTVYEQYF. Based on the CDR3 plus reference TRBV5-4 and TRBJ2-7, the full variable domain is ETGVTQSPTHLIKTRGQQVTLRCSSQSGHNTVSWYQQALGQGPQFIFQYYREEENGRGNFPPRFSGLQFPNYSSELNVNALELDDSALYLCASSSTVYEQYFGPGTRLTVT.

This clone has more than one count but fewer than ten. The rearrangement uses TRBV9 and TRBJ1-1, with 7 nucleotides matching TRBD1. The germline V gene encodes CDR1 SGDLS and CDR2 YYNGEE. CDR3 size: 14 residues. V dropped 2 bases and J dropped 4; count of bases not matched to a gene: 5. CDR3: CASSVDRKTTEAFF. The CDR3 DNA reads TGTGCCAGCAGCGTGGACAGGAAAACCACTGAAGCTTTCTTT.

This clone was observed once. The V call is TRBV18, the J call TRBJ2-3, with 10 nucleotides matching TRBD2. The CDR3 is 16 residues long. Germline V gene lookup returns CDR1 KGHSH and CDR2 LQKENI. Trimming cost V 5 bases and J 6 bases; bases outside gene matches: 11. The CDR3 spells CASSYGSGGPGDTQYF. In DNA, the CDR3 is TGTGCCAGCTCATACGGTAGCGGGGGGCCCGGGGATACGCAGTATTTT.